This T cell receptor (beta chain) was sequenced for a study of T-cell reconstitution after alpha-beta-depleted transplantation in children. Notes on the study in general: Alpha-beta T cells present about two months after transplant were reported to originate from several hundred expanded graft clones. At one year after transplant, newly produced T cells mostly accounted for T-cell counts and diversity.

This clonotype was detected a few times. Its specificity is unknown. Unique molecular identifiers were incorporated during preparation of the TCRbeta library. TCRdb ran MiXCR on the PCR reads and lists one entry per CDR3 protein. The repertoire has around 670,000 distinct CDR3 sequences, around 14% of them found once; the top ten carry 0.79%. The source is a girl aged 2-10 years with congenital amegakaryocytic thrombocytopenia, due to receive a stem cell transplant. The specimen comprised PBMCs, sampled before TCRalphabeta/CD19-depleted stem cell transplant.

DNA of the CDR3: TGTGCCACCAGCGAACTAGACAGAACGAACGAGCAGTACTTC. This translates into CATSELDRTNEQYF. This chain joins TRBV15 and TRBJ2-7; either TRBD1 or TRBD2 may supply D (5 bases each). V lost 5 bases and J lost 5, with 16 bases in between. The CDR3 has 14 amino acids. CDR1 and CDR2 from the germline V gene are LNHNV and YYDKDF (reference sequence).